The T cell receptor beta chain described here comes from a study of vaccination effects on CD4 cells after COVID-19. Study-level background: Participants got two doses of BNT162b2 or mRNA-1273 vaccine.

Assay: immunoSEQ multiplex PCR; the TCRdb copy retains only in-frame clones and omits some. In the table there are about 70,000 clones, about four fifths of which are singletons. Prior to sequencing, the ViraFEST assay stimulated PBMC with viral peptide pools, which expanded the antigen-specific CD4+ T cells. It was after more than 8 days of culture that CD4+ T cells were isolated. Vaccine recipients lacked prior SARS-CoV-2 infection and had negative nucleocapsid antibodies. With respect to this clone: Its matching antigen is unknown.

The germline CDR1 and CDR2 sequences are SNHLY and FYNNEI. V lost 1 base, J lost 8 bases, and 8 bases stayed unmatched. CDR3 length equals 15 residues. J is TRBJ2-3 and V is TRBV2; 8 nucleotides match TRBD2. The sample consisted of CD4+ T cells from PBMCs cultured with SARS-CoV-2 spike peptides, taken before COVID-19 vaccination. The origin of this receptor is a human donor who received a COVID-19 vaccine. CDR3: CASSEGGAGVITQYF. The CDR3 DNA sequence: TGTGCCAGCAGTGAAGGGGGAGCGGGGGTTATTACGCAGTATTTT.